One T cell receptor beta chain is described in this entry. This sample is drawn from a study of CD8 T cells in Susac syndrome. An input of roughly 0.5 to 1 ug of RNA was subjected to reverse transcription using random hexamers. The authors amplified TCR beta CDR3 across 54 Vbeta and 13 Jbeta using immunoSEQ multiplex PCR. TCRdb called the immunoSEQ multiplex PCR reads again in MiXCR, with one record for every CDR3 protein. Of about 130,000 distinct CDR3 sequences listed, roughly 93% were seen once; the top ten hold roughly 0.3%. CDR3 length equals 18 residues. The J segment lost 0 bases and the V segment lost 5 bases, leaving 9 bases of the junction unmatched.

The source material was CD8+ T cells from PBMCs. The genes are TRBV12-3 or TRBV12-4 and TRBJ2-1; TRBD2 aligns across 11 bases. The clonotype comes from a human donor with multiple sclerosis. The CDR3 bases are TGTGCCAGCAGTCTCACTAGCGGGAGCCCGAGCTCCTACAATGAGCAGTTCTTC. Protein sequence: CASSLTSGSPSSYNEQFF.